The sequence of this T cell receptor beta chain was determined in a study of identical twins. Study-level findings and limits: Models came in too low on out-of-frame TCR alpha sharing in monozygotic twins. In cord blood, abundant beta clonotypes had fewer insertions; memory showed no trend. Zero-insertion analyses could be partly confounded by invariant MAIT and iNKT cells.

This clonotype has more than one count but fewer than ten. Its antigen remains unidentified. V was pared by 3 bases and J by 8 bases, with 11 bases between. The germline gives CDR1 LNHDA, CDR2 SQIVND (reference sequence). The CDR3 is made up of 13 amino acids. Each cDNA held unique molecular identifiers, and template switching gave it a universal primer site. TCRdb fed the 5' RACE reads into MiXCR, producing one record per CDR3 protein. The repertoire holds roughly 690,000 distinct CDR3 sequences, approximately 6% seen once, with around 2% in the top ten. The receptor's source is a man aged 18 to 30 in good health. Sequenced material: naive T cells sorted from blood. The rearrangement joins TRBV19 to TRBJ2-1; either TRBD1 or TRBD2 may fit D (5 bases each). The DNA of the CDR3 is TGTGCCAGTAGTATCGGGACCACGTATGAGCAGTTCTTC. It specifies CASSIGTTYEQFF.